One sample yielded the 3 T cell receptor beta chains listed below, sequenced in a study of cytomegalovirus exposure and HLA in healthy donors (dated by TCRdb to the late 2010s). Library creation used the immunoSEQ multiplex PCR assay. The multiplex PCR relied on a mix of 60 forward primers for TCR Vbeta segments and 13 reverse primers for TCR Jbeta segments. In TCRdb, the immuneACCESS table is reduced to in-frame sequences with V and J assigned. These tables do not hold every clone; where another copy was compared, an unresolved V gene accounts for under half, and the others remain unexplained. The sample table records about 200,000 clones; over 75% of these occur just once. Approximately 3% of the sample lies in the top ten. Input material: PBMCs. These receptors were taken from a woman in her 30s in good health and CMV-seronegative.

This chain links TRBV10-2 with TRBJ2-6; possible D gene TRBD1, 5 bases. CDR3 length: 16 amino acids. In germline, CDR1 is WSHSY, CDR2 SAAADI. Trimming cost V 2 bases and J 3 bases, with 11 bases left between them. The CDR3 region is CASSEPGLVGANVLTF. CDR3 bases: TGCGCCAGCAGTGAGCCAGGGCTAGTTGGGGCCAACGTCCTGACTTTC.

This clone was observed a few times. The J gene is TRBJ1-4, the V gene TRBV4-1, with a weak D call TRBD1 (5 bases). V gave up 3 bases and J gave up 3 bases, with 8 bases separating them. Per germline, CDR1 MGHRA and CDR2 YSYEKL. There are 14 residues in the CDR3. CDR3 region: CASSQTEPNEKLFF. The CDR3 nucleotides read TGCGCCAGCAGCCAGACAGAGCCTAATGAAAAACTGTTTTTT.

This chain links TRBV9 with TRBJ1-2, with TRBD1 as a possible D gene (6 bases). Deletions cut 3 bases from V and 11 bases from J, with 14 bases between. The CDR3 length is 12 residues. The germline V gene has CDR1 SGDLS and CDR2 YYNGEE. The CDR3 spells CASSDYPGDYTF. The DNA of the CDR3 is TGTGCCAGCAGCGACTACCCAGGGGATTACACCTTC.